The clone carrying this T cell receptor (beta chain) has just one count. Antigen unknown. Clones were read by immunoSEQ multiplex PCR, and TCRdb kept only the in-frame ones, dropping some. The repertoire holds about 30,000 clones, with approximately 80% as singletons. The CDR3 is 16 amino acids. Germline loops: CDR1 MGHDK, CDR2 SYGVNS. V lost 4 bases to trimming and J lost 6 bases; unmatched junction nucleotides: 9. This sample is part of a study of STAT5B mutations in CD4+ large granular lymphocyte leukemia. Whole-study findings and limits: Patient CD4-sorted repertoires stayed more clonal than healthy ones after leukemic-clone removal. TRBV06-family usage was enriched in top patient clones (8/27) versus controls (2/35).

The sequenced material came from CD4+ T cells from blood buffy coats. This TCR derives from a human donor in good health. The chain employs TRBV25-1 and TRBJ2-1; 10 nucleotides align to TRBD2. DNA for the CDR3: TGTGCCAGCAGTGCCCCGAGCGGGGGGGCTTCCAATGAGCAGTTCTTC. Protein sequence: CASSAPSGGASNEQFF.